This T cell receptor beta chain was sequenced during a study of tumor T cells in aggressive B-cell lymphoma (dated by TCRdb to the late 2010s). The library was prepared using the immunoSEQ multiplex PCR assay. TCRdb limited this immuneACCESS table to in-frame rearrangements with V and J called. A share of clones is missing; checked studies link under half to unresolved V genes, and the rest is unexplained. Across this sample there are about 7,600 clones, with 82% seen only once. The top ten constitute 2.7% of the sample. The table lists this clone with a count of one. Its antigen is unknown. No much larger clonotype is one base removed from it; base qualities were not supplied. From the germline V gene, CDR1 is MGHRA and CDR2 is YSYEKL. From cysteine to phenylalanine, the CDR3 is 17 amino acids long. The entry retains the CDR3 DNA only, 51 bases that are in frame from base 1. The V end loses 6 bases and the J end loses 5 bases, and a stretch of 23 bases separates them.

Specimen: tumor tissue. The receptor was derived from an adult with diffuse large B cell lymphoma. The V and J genes are TRBV4-1 and TRBJ2-1; matching of 6 bases hints at TRBD2 as the D gene. The CDR3 here reads CASSPGVAGTLHNEQFF. The DNA sequence is given as TGCGCCAGCAGTCCGGGGGTCGCGGGAACCCTGCACAATGAGCAGTTCTTC.